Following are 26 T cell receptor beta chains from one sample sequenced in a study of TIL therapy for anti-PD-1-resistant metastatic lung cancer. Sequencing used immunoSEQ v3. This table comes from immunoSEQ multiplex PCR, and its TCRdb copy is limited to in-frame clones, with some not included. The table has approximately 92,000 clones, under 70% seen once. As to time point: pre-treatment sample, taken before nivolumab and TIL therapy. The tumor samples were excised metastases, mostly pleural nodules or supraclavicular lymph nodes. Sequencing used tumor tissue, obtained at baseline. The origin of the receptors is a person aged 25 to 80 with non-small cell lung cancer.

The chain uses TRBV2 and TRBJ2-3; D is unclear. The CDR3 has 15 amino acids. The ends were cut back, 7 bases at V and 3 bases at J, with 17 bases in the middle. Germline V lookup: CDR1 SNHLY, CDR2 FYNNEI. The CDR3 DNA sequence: TGTGCCAGCACACTGCCAATGGGCTTAACAGATACGCAGTATTTT. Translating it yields CASTLPMGLTDTQYF. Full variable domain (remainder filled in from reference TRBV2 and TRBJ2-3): EPEVTQTPSHQVTQMGQEVILRCVPISNHLYFYWYRQILGQKVEFLVSFYNNEISEKSEIFDDQFSVERPDGSNFTLKIRSTKLEDSAMYFCASTLPMGLTDTQYFGPGTRLTVL.

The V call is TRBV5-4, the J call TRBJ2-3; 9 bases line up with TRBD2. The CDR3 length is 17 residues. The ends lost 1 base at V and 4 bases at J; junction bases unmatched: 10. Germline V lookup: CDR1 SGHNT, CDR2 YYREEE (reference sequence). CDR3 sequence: CASSLTGREGGPDTQYF. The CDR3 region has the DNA TGTGCCAGCAGCTTGACAGGGCGGGAGGGTGGACCAGATACGCAGTATTTT.

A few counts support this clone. The CDR3 sequence: CASSILGQKETQYF. DNA for the CDR3: TGTGCCAGTAGTATATTGGGACAGAAAGAGACCCAGTACTTC. This chain links TRBV19 with TRBJ2-5, with 7 positions matching TRBD1. Losses at the gene ends were 2 bases for V and 3 bases for J; bases not matched to a gene: 3. Germline V gives CDR1 LNHDA, CDR2 SQIVND (reference sequence). This CDR3 has 14 residues.

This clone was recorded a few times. CDR3 residues: CASSLGGGIETQYF. In DNA form, the CDR3 reads TGCGCCAGCAGCTTGGGCGGGGGGATAGAGACCCAGTACTTC. This chain uses TRBV5-1 with TRBJ2-5, with TRBD2 matching 8 bases. Germline trimming cut 0 bases from V and 4 bases from J; bases unmatched to any gene: 2. CDR3 length: 14 amino acids. Germline V gene lookup returns CDR1 SGHRS and CDR2 YFSETQ.

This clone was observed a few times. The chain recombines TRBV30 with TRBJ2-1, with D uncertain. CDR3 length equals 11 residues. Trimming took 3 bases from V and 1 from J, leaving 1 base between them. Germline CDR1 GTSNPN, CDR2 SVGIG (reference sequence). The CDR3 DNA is TGTGCCTGGAGGTCCTACAATGAGCAGTTCTTC. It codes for CAWRSYNEQFF.

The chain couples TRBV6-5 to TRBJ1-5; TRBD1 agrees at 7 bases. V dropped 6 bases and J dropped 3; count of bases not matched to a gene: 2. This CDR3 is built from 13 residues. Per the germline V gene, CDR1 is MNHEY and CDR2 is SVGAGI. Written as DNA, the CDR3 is TGTGCCAGCAGACAGGGGTTCAATCAGCCCCAGCATTTT. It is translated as CASRQGFNQPQHF.

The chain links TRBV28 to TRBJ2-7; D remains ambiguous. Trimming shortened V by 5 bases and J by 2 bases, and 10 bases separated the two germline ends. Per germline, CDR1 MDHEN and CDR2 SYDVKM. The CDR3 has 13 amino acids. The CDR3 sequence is CASSMDAAYEQYF. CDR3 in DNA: TGTGCCAGCAGTATGGACGCTGCCTACGAGCAGTACTTC.

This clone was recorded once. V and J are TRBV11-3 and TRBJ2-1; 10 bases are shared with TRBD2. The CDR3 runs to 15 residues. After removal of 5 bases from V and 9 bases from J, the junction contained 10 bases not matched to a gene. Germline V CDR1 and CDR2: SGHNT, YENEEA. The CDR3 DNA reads TGTGCCAGCAGCCGATCGAGCGGGAGGGGGGTTGAGCAGTTCTTC. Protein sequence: CASSRSSGRGVEQFF.

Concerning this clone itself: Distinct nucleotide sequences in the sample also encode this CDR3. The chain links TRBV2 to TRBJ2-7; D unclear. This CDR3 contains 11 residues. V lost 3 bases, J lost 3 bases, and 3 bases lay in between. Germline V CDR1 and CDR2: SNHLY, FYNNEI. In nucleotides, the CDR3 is TGTGCCAGCAGTGACAGCTACGAGCAGTACTTC. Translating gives CASSDSYEQYF.

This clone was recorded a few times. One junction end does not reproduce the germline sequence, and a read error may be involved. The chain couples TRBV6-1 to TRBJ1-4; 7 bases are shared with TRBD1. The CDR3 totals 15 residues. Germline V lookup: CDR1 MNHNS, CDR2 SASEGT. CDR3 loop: CASREGQATNEKLFF. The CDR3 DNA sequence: TGTGCCAGCAGGGAAGGACAGGCAACTAATGAAAAACTGTTTTTT.

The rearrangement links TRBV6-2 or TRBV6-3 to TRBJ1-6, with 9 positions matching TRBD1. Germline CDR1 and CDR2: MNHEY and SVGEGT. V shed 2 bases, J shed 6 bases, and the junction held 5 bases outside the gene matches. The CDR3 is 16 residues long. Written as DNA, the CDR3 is TGTGCCAGCAGTTACGTGGGACAGGGTCGTAATTCACCCCTCCACTTT. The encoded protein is CASSYVGQGRNSPLHF.

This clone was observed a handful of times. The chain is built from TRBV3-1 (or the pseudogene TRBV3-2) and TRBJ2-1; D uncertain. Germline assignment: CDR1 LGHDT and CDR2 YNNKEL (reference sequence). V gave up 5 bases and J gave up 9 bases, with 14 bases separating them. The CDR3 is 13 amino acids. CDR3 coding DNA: TGTGCCAGCAGCTCACGGTTAGCAGCTGAGCAGTTCTTC. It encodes CASSSRLAAEQFF.

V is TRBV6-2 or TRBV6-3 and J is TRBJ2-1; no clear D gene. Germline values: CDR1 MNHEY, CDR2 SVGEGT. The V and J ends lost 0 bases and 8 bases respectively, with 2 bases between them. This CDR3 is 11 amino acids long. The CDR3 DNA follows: TGTGCCAGCAGTTACTCAGATGAGCAGTTCTTC. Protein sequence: CASSYSDEQFF.

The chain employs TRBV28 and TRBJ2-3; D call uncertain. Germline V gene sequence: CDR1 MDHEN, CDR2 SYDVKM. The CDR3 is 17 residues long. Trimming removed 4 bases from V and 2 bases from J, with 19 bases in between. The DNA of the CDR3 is TGTGCCAGCAGTTCTACCACTACCGGGCAGACCACAGATACGCAGTATTTT. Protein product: CASSSTTTGQTTDTQYF.

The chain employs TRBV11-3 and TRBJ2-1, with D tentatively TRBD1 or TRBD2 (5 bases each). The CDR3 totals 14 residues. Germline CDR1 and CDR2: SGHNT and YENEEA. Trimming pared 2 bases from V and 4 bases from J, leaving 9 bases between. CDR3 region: CASSLRGGYNEQFF. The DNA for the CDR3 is TGTGCCAGCAGCTTACGGGGCGGATACAATGAGCAGTTCTTC.

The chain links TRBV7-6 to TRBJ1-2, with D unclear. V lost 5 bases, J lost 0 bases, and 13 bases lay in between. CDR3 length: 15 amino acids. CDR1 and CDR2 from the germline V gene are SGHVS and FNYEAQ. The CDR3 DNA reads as TGTGCCAGCAGCCCCAGGCTGGGGTCTAACTATGGCTACACCTTC. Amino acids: CASSPRLGSNYGYTF. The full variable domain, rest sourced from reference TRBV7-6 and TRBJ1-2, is GAGVSQSPRYKVTKRGQDVALRCDPISGHVSLYWYRQALGQGPEFLTYFNYEAQQDKSGLPNDRFSAERPEGSISTLTIQRTEQRDSAMYRCASSPRLGSNYGYTFGSGTRLTVV.

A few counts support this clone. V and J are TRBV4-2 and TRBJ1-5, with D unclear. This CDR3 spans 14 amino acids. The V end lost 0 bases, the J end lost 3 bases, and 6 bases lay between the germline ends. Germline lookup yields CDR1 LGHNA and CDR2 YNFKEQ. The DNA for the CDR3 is TGTGCCAGCAGCCAAGATCACCTCAATCAGCCCCAGCATTTT. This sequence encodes CASSQDHLNQPQHF.

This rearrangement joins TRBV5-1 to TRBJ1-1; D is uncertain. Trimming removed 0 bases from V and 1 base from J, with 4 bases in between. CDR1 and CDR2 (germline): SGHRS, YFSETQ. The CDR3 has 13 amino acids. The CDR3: CASSLEKNTEAFF. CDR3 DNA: TGCGCCAGCAGCTTGGAGAAGAACACTGAAGCTTTCTTT.

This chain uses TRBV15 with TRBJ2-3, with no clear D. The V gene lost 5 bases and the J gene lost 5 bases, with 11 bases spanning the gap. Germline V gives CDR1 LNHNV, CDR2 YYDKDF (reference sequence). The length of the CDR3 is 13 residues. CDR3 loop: CATSPGRGDTQYF. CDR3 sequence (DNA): TGTGCCACCAGCCCAGGTAGAGGAGATACGCAGTATTTT.

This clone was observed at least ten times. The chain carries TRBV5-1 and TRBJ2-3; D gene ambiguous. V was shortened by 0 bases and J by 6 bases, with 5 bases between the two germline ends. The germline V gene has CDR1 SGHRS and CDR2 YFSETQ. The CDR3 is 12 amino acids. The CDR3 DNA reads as TGCGCCAGCAGCTTGGCCAGGGATACGCAGTATTTT. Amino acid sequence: CASSLARDTQYF.

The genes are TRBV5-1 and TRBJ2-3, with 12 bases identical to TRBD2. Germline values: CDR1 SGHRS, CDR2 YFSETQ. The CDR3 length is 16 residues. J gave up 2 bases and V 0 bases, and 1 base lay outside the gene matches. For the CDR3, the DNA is TGCGCCAGCAGCTTGGGGACTAGCGGGACCACAGATACGCAGTATTTT. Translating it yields CASSLGTSGTTDTQYF.

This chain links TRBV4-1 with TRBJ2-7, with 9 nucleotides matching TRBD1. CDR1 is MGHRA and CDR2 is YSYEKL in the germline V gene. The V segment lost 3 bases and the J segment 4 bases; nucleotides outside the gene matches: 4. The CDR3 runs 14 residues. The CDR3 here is CASSHRQGGYEQYF. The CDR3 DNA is TGCGCCAGCAGCCATCGACAGGGGGGGTACGAGCAGTACTTC.

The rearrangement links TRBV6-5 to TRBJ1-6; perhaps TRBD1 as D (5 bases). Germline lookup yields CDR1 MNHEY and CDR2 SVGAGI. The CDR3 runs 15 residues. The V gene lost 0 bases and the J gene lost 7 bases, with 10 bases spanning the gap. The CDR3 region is CASSYSPGTNSPLHF. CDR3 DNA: TGTGCCAGCAGTTACTCGCCAGGGACGAATTCACCCCTCCACTTT.

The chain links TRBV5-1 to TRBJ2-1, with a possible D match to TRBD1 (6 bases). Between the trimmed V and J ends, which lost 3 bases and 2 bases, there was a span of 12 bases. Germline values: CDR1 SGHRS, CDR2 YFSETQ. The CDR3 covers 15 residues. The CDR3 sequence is CASSSQYRAYNEQFF. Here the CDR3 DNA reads TGCGCCAGCAGCTCCCAGTACAGGGCCTACAATGAGCAGTTCTTC.

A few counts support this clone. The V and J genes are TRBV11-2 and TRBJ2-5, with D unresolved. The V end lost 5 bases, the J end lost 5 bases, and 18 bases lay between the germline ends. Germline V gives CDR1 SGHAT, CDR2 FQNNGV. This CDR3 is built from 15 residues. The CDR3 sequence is CASSGLTRLRETQYF. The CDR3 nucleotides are TGTGCCAGCAGCGGGCTGACACGGCTAAGGGAGACCCAGTACTTC.

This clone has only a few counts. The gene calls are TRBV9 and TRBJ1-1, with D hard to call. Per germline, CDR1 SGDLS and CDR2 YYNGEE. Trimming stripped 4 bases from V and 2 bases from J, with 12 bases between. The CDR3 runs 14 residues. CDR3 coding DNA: TGTGCCAGCAGCTCCACGACACGTAACACTGAAGCTTTCTTT. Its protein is CASSSTTRNTEAFF.